One and the same sample provided the 23 T cell receptor beta chains below, sequenced in a study of shared clonotypes between healthy human individuals. Clones were read by immunoSEQ multiplex PCR, and TCRdb kept only the in-frame ones, dropping some. The sample holds 2 million to 2.5 million clones, approximately 95% seen once. CD45RO-negative cells were positively selected for CCR7, leaving out terminally differentiated effector memory CD45RA+ cells. Sequencing was performed on naive CD8+ T cells sorted from blood. The receptors were sampled from a man aged 18 to 35 in good health.

The chain links TRBV10-1 to TRBJ2-1; D perhaps matches TRBD1 (6 bases). The germline V gene encodes CDR1 WNHNN and CDR2 SYGVQD (reference sequence). CDR3 length equals 12 residues. Trimming took off 3 bases at V and 7 bases at J, with 7 bases between the two ends. The CDR3 DNA sequence: TGCGCCAGCAGTGACACAGGGAATGAGCAGTTCTTC. Translating it yields CASSDTGNEQFF.

The chain couples TRBV10-2 to TRBJ2-4; 7 bases agree with TRBD1. V lost 4 bases and J lost 8; bases outside the gene matches: 5. Germline CDR1 reads WSHSY; CDR2 reads SAAADI. The CDR3 runs 13 residues. CDR3 sequence reads: CASSVDQGDIQYF. For the CDR3, the DNA is TGCGCCAGCAGTGTCGATCAGGGGGACATTCAGTACTTC.

The V call is TRBV5-4, the J call TRBJ2-7; maybe TRBD2 (6 bases). The CDR3 covers 14 residues. Trimming left V 3 bases short and J 7 bases short, with 17 bases between. Germline V gives CDR1 SGHNT, CDR2 YYREEE (reference sequence). The CDR3 coding sequence is TGTGCCAGCAGCTCCGGGGACTCGGGGTGGGAGCAGTACTTC. It yields the protein CASSSGDSGWEQYF.

In this sample, this clone turned up once. The chain carries TRBV7-2 and TRBJ1-6, with a weak D call TRBD1 (6 bases). The V end was cut by 5 bases, the J end by 8 bases, with 16 bases between. This CDR3 contains 15 residues. Germline CDR1 and CDR2: SGHTA and FQGNSA. The CDR3 region has the DNA TGTGCCAGCAGCCCCGGGACATTAGGGGATTCACCCCTCCACTTT. Its translation is CASSPGTLGDSPLHF. Based on the CDR3 plus reference TRBV7-2 and TRBJ1-6, the full variable domain is GAGVSQSPSNKVTEKGKDVELRCDPISGHTALYWYRQSLGQGLEFLIYFQGNSAPDKSGLPSDRFSAERTGGSVSTLTIQRTQQEDSAVYLCASSPGTLGDSPLHFGNGTRLTVT.

The chain carries TRBV30 and TRBJ2-1; the D is unclear. Germline V gene sequence: CDR1 GTSNPN, CDR2 SVGIG (reference sequence). Trimming cost V 1 base and J 6 bases, with 16 bases left between them. CDR3 size: 15 residues. CDR3 in DNA: TGTGCCTGGAGTGAAGGGATTGCCCCGACCAATGAGCAGTTCTTC. Translation: CAWSEGIAPTNEQFF.

V gene TRBV7-2 combines with J gene TRBJ2-3, with TRBD1 matching over 12 bases. The CDR3 is 16 residues long. Germline V CDR1 and CDR2: SGHTA, FQGNSA. V gave up 5 bases and J gave up 4 bases; unmatched junction bases: 7. CDR3 sequence: CASSSWGTGGPDTQYF. In nucleotides, the CDR3 is TGTGCCAGCAGCAGCTGGGGGACAGGGGGCCCAGATACGCAGTATTTT.

The CDR3 DNA is TGTGCCAGCGCGCGGGAGGATCACCACGAGCAGTACTTC. It specifies CASAREDHHEQYF. The chain has TRBV27 and TRBJ2-7; 8 bases fit TRBD2. The V and J ends lost 8 bases and 5 bases, in that order; junction bases with no gene match: 8. Germline lookup yields CDR1 MNHEY and CDR2 SMNVEV (reference sequence). The CDR3 length is 13 residues.

The J gene is TRBJ2-7, the V gene TRBV10-1, with 7 bases matching TRBD1. CDR1 is WNHNN, CDR2 SYGVQD, per germline (reference sequence). With 5 bases clipped from V and 2 bases from J, the junction kept 9 bases outside the gene matches. The CDR3 sequence is 15 residues long. The CDR3 region has the DNA TGCGCCAGCAGTACAAGGGACAGCTTAACCTACGAGCAGTACTTC. It yields the protein CASSTRDSLTYEQYF.

The J gene is TRBJ1-1, the V gene TRBV5-1, with D perhaps TRBD1 (5 bases). V dropped 2 bases and J dropped 1 base, with 9 bases sitting between them. The CDR3 runs to 14 residues. Germline-derived CDR1 and CDR2 are SGHRS and YFSETQ. The CDR3 region is CASSFYDRNTEAFF. Here the CDR3 DNA reads TGCGCCAGCAGCTTTTACGACAGGAACACTGAAGCTTTCTTT.

The J gene is TRBJ2-3, the V gene TRBV19, with 9 bases fitting TRBD2. Trimming removed 2 bases from V and 0 bases from J; junction bases left unmatched: 3. This CDR3 spans 16 amino acids. Germline V lookup: CDR1 LNHDA, CDR2 SQIVND (reference sequence). CDR3 loop: CASSILAGTSTDTQYF. In nucleotides, the CDR3 is TGTGCCAGTAGTATACTAGCGGGGACTAGCACAGATACGCAGTATTTT.

In its sample, this clone was seen a few times. This specimen includes other DNA sequences encoding the same CDR3. The chain is built from TRBV6-5 and TRBJ1-1, with D tentatively TRBD1 (5 bases). Trimming cost V 0 bases and J 3 bases, with 8 bases left between them. The CDR3 extends over 14 amino acids. In germline, CDR1 is MNHEY, CDR2 SVGAGI. CDR3 DNA: TGTGCCAGCAGTTACTCCGAAGGGGACACTGAAGCTTTCTTT. This encodes CASSYSEGDTEAFF.

This chain connects TRBV6-1 to TRBJ2-1; tentative D call: TRBD1 (6 bases). The CDR3 extends over 13 amino acids. Germline loops: CDR1 MNHNS, CDR2 SASEGT. The CDR3 reads CVSSPGETNEQFF. The CDR3 DNA follows: TGTGTGAGCAGTCCAGGGGAGACGAATGAGCAGTTCTTC.

This clone was found once. The chain's CDR3 is CASSGGTFSYEQYF. CDR3 sequence (DNA): TGTGCCAGCAGTGGCGGGACATTCTCCTACGAGCAGTACTTC. The gene calls are TRBV6-1 and TRBJ2-7, with D perhaps given as TRBD1 or TRBD2 (6 bases each). The CDR3 runs to 14 residues. CDR1 is MNHNS, CDR2 SASEGT, per germline. Trimming removed 4 bases at V and 0 bases at J, with 10 bases between.

V gene TRBV20-1 combines with J gene TRBJ2-7, with D hard to call. Germline V gene sequence: CDR1 DFQATT, CDR2 SNEGSKA (reference sequence). The CDR3 has 11 residues. Trimming took 5 bases from V and 4 from J, leaving 9 bases between them. The CDR3 DNA reads TGCAGTGCTCCCTGGGCTTACGAGCAGTACTTC. Its translation: CSAPWAYEQYF.

The chain joins TRBV4-1 to TRBJ2-7; possibly TRBD1 for D (5 bases). Germline-derived CDR1 and CDR2 are MGHRA and YSYEKL. V was trimmed by 1 base and J by 2 bases, leaving 12 bases between them. There are 15 residues in the CDR3. CDR3 nucleotide sequence: TGCGCCAGCAGCCAAGTCCTTGACAGTACCTACGAGCAGTACTTC. Translated: CASSQVLDSTYEQYF.

The rearrangement joins TRBV2 to TRBJ2-3; TRBD2 matches at 12 bases. The CDR3 covers 15 residues. V gave up 6 bases and J gave up 5 bases; unmatched junction bases: 6. The germline CDR1 and CDR2 sequences are SNHLY and FYNNEI. In nucleotides, the CDR3 is TGTGCCAGCAGCGCTAGCGGGGGGGCGAGAGATACGCAGTATTTT. Translated, it gives CASSASGGARDTQYF.

The CDR3 DNA reads as TGTGCCAGCAGTTCAGACAGGGAGACTCTTCACTATGGCTACACCTTC. Translating gives CASSSDRETLHYGYTF. The V gene is TRBV28, the J gene TRBJ1-2; 7 bases fit TRBD1. This CDR3 has 16 residues. Germline V gives CDR1 MDHEN, CDR2 SYDVKM. Germline trimming cut 4 bases from V and 3 bases from J; bases unmatched to any gene: 11.

The chain recombines TRBV25-1 with TRBJ1-1; D ambiguous. Per germline, CDR1 MGHDK and CDR2 SYGVNS. Trimming cost V 6 bases and J 0 bases, with 2 bases left between them. This CDR3 has 11 residues. The CDR3 coding sequence is TGTGCCAGCAGGGTGAACACTGAAGCTTTCTTT. It translates to CASRVNTEAFF.

The V gene is TRBV9, the J gene TRBJ2-1; TRBD2 matches 11 bases. This CDR3 contains 15 residues. Trimming removed 4 bases from V and 9 bases from J; junction bases left unmatched: 9. CDR1 and CDR2 from the germline V gene are SGDLS and YYNGEE. For the CDR3, the DNA is TGTGCCAGCAGCCCCCCACTAGCGGGAGATGGTGAGCAGTTCTTC. It is translated as CASSPPLAGDGEQFF.

This rearrangement joins TRBV4-1 to TRBJ1-1; D gene ambiguous. Germline-derived CDR1 and CDR2 are MGHRA and YSYEKL. CDR3 length: 13 amino acids. The V and J ends lost 4 bases and 5 bases respectively, with 11 bases between them. CDR3 sequence reads: CASSPVTETEAFF. As DNA, the CDR3 is TGCGCCAGCAGCCCAGTTACGGAAACTGAAGCTTTCTTT.

The chain employs TRBV4-2 and TRBJ1-1; 7 bases line up with TRBD1. The CDR3 is made up of 15 amino acids. The germline CDR1 and CDR2 sequences are LGHNA and YNFKEQ. Losses at the gene ends were 4 bases for V and 1 base for J; bases not matched to a gene: 6. CDR3 bases: TGTGCCAGCAGCCGCGCGACAGGGCCGAACACTGAAGCTTTCTTT. Protein: CASSRATGPNTEAFF.

This chain links TRBV2 with TRBJ2-7; D remains ambiguous. Germline V lookup: CDR1 SNHLY, CDR2 FYNNEI. This CDR3 contains 15 residues. With 3 bases removed from V and 0 bases from J, the gap between germline ends came to 12 bases. Here the CDR3 reads CASSEGDTLSYEQYF. The CDR3 DNA sequence: TGTGCCAGCAGTGAGGGCGACACCCTCTCCTACGAGCAGTACTTC.

With regard to this clone: This specimen includes other DNA sequences encoding the same CDR3. The chain recombines TRBV27 with TRBJ2-5; D is undetermined. This CDR3 spans 14 amino acids. Trimming stripped 1 base from V and 4 bases from J, with 10 bases between. The V gene's germline CDR1 is MNHEY and CDR2 SMNVEV (reference sequence). CDR3 sequence: CASSLLGSGETQYF. The CDR3 DNA sequence: TGTGCCAGCAGTTTATTGGGGTCAGGAGAGACCCAGTACTTC.